The 10 T cell receptor beta chains listed next were all sequenced from one sample in a study of T cell clonotyping in hematopoietic cell transplantation. The assay was immunoSEQ multiplex PCR, and TCRdb's table has in-frame clones only and misses some. The data show 50,000 or so clones, with roughly 80% seen just once and about 5.3% held by the top ten. Noted time point: recipient sample about 28 days before transplant, after cytoreduction. This material consisted of peripheral blood mononuclear cells, taken before stem cell transplant. The receptors here all came from a man in his 60s with myelodysplastic syndrome. Some clones in this sample may be carry-over from other donors' samples.

The J gene is TRBJ1-6, the V gene TRBV2, with D possibly matching TRBD1 (6 bases). V was pared by 2 bases and J by 1 base, with 12 bases between. CDR3 length: 17 residues. CDR1 and CDR2 from the germline V gene are SNHLY and FYNNEI. Written as DNA, the CDR3 is TGTGCCAGCAGTGAAAGGGGAGGGGGGTCCTATAATTCACCCCTCCACTTT. Translating gives CASSERGGGSYNSPLHF.

The rearrangement uses TRBV4-2 and TRBJ2-2, with D possibly matching TRBD2 (7 bases). Deletions cut 0 bases from V and 2 bases from J, with 13 bases between. This CDR3 is built from 17 residues. Looked up from germline, CDR1 is LGHNA and CDR2 is YNFKEQ. The CDR3 nucleotides are TGTGCCAGCAGCCAAGATCGGGGCGGGGGCAACACCGGGGAGCTGTTTTTT. This codes for CASSQDRGGGNTGELFF.

The chain joins TRBV9 to TRBJ2-7; D uncertain. The V and J ends lost 3 bases and 5 bases respectively, with 15 bases between them. Germline CDR1 is SGDLS and CDR2 is YYNGEE. The length of the CDR3 is 14 residues. CDR3 residues: CASSAGQVAHEQYF. CDR3 coding DNA: TGTGCCAGCAGCGCGGGCCAGGTGGCTCACGAGCAGTACTTC.

The rearrangement links TRBV2 to TRBJ1-1; 7 bases are a match to TRBD1. V dropped 5 bases and J dropped 5; count of bases not matched to a gene: 8. Per the germline V gene, CDR1 is SNHLY and CDR2 is FYNNEI. The length of the CDR3 is 14 residues. Here the CDR3 reads CASSPPTGLTEAFF. The CDR3 DNA follows: TGTGCCAGCAGTCCACCGACAGGGCTGACTGAAGCTTTCTTT.

J is TRBJ2-7 and V is TRBV6-5; 10 nucleotides line up with TRBD2. Trimming took 5 bases from V and 3 from J; bases not matched to a gene: 4. Germline loops: CDR1 MNHEY, CDR2 SVGAGI. CDR3 length equals 14 residues. The CDR3 region has the DNA TGTGCCAGCAGTCGACTAGCGGGCGTCTACGAGCAGTACTTC. Protein: CASSRLAGVYEQYF.

Notes on this clone: This specimen includes other DNA sequences encoding the same CDR3. The rearrangement joins TRBV6-6 to TRBJ2-7, with D perhaps matching TRBD2 (6 bases). The CDR3 consists of 14 residues. Germline loops: CDR1 MNHNY, CDR2 SVGAGI (reference sequence). Trimming shortened V by 3 bases and J by 2 bases, and 11 bases separated the two germline ends. In nucleotides, the CDR3 is TGTGCCAGCAGTTATAACCGGGAGCCCTACGAGCAGTACTTC. Translation: CASSYNREPYEQYF.

The V call is TRBV7-6, the J call TRBJ1-5, with a weak D call TRBD1 (6 bases). V shed 5 bases and J shed 1 base, with 12 bases lying between them. Germline V gene lookup returns CDR1 SGHVS and CDR2 FNYEAQ. This CDR3 contains 15 residues. CDR3 coding DNA: TGTGCCAGCAGCCTGGACCAGGGGAGCAATCAGCCCCAGCATTTT. Its protein is CASSLDQGSNQPQHF.

The V and J genes are TRBV27 and TRBJ1-2; 12 bases align to TRBD1. The CDR3 loop spans 15 amino acids. The V segment lost 5 bases and the J segment 7 bases; nucleotides outside the gene matches: 8. The V gene's germline CDR1 is MNHEY and CDR2 SMNVEV (reference sequence). The CDR3 nucleotides are TGTGCCAGCAGTACAGCCGGGACAGGGGGCCGTGGCTACACCTTC. It specifies CASSTAGTGGRGYTF.

This chain joins TRBV7-2 and TRBJ2-2; 7 positions match TRBD2. CDR1 is SGHTA and CDR2 is FQGNSA in the germline V gene. V was clipped by 1 base and J by 3 bases; unmatched bases: 5. The CDR3 has 16 amino acids. In DNA, the CDR3 is TGTGCCAGCAGCTTAGGGAGCGGGGACTACACCGGGGAGCTGTTTTTT. Protein: CASSLGSGDYTGELFF. Full variable domain (rest looked up from reference TRBV7-2 and TRBJ2-2): GAGVSQSPSNKVTEKGKDVELRCDPISGHTALYWYRQSLGQGLEFLIYFQGNSAPDKSGLPSDRFSAERTGGSVSTLTIQRTQQEDSAVYLCASSLGSGDYTGELFFGEGSRLTVL.

This chain links TRBV30 with TRBJ1-2, with D possibly being TRBD1 (5 bases). Germline V gene data show CDR1 as GTSNPN and CDR2 as SVGIG (reference sequence). V was trimmed by 3 bases and J by 3 bases, leaving 11 bases between them. The CDR3 length is 13 residues. CDR3 residues: CAWSGGGYYGYTF. Here the CDR3 DNA reads TGTGCCTGGAGCGGGGGGGGATACTATGGCTACACCTTC.